This TCR beta chain was recovered during a study of control samples from healthy donors and cancer patients (TCRdb year 2020). The library was generated by the immunoSEQ multiplex PCR assay. Drawn from immuneACCESS, this table holds only the in-frame rearrangements with V and J called that TCRdb kept. Clones are partly lost; checked studies trace under half to an unresolved V gene and leave the rest unexplained. The sample data list 100,000 to 150,000 clones, and over 75% of these were observed just once. The biggest ten clones account for roughly 3.4% of the sample. CDR1 and CDR2 were assigned from the germline V gene as SGHAT and FQNNGV. Between the V and J ends, shortened by 5 bases and 2 bases respectively, the junction contains 14 bases. Measured from the cysteine to the phenylalanine, the CDR3 is 15 residues long. Only the CDR3 DNA stays, 45 bases, in frame from base 1. As to this clone: Its binding antigen is unknown. Base qualities were left out, and no much larger clone turns up one base away.

The chain is made from TRBV11-2 and TRBJ2-3, with the D call perhaps TRBD1 or TRBD2, each one matching 5 bases. The sequence was collected from a man aged 50 or older in good health. The sample comprised blood. The CDR3 corresponds to CASSRGPTLTDTQYF. DNA sequence: TGTGCCAGCAGCCGGGGACCGACTCTCACAGATACGCAGTATTTT. The reference TRBV11-2 and TRBJ2-3 proteins fill in what lies around the CDR3, so the full variable domain reads EAGVAQSPRYKIIEKRQSVAFWCNPISGHATLYWYQQILGQGPKLLIQFQNNGVVDDSQLPKDRFSAERLKGVDSTLKIQPAKLEDSAVYLCASSRGPTLTDTQYFGPGTRLTVL.